This T cell receptor beta chain derives from a study of spatial heterogeneity in lung cancer (dated by TCRdb to the late 2010s). For the study in its entirety: Beta-chain transcripts were consistently detected in greater numbers than alpha-chain transcripts, which likely reflected higher beta-chain transcript abundance. In tumor regions, TCR transcript counts showed a strong correlation with a T cell transcriptional module score derived from matched bulk RNA-seq. In the raw uncorrected reads, each unique combination of TCR and UMI appeared more than ten times on average. In non-small cell lung cancer, the study quantitatively compared TCR alpha and beta repertoires across several tumor regions, matched nontumor lung, and blood. Nonsynonymous mutation counts, determined by whole-exome sequencing of tumor tissue, were related to TCR repertoire features. At surgery, hundreds of tumor regions, 61 to 75 matched nontumor lung samples and 56 PBMC samples were TCR-sequenced for both alpha and beta chains. The paper's findings and limits, for the study overall: TCR-seq coverage of tumor T cells was estimated to be only about 7% for alpha chains and more than 11% for beta chains. The count of ubiquitous expanded TCRs correlated with the count of ubiquitous nonsynonymous mutations, and the count of regional expanded TCRs correlated with the count of regional nonsynonymous mutations. Additional single-cell paired TCR alpha and beta sequencing was considered necessary to confirm, at a functional level, the hypothesis that regional TCRs recognize regional mutations. The tumor nonsynonymous mutation count correlated with the number of expanded intratumoral alpha and beta TCRs.

The sample's time point label, decoded: sample taken at primary tumor resection. Samples were obtained from 70 to 85 patients with early-stage, untreated non-small cell lung cancer from the lung TRACERx cohort. For TCR sequencing, whole RNA was extracted from tumor and nontumor lung tissue, or from cryopreserved PBMC samples, and no cell sorting was done. Only patients with enough RNA available from two or more tumor regions were chosen for TCR sequencing. Tumor and adjacent nontumor lung specimens were reviewed by a lung pathologist before selection. Ten or more counts support this clonotype. Its cognate antigen has yet to be identified. The record has no base qualities; no much larger clone is one base away. At the junction V is shortened by 0 bases and J by 3 bases, with 8 bases in between. The germline V gene encodes CDR1 SGHAT and CDR2 FQNNGV. The CDR3 starts with the cysteine, ends with the phenylalanine, and has 14 residues. The only DNA kept is the CDR3, 42 bases in frame from the first base.

Library generation was performed with 5' RACE. Sequencing relied on a NextSeq 500. To allow correction of PCR and sequencing errors, the TCR library protocol tagged every TCR cDNA molecule with a unique molecular identifier. The authors' pipeline ran thus. Decombinator tools were used for TCR identification, UMI-based error correction and CDR3 extraction. Expanded TCRs were defined as those above a frequency of 2 per 1,000, corresponding to the top 1% of the tumor frequency distribution. Expanded tumor TCRs were classed as regional if statistically deemed absent (corrected P<0.05) from at least one tumor region, otherwise ubiquitous. Renyi diversity was calculated using the R vegan package after each repertoire was subsampled 100 times to 5,000 TCRs. CDR3 similarity networks were built from amino acid triplet string-kernel similarity, with CDR3s being connected when pairwise similarity was above 0.82. TCRdb took the public reads, trimmed them with fastp at Q25, ran MiXCR for clone calling and kept in-frame beta chains. Records with the same CDR3 protein are collapsed into one entry carrying the most frequent genes and DNA. The authors' filters were not applied to this entry. The sample yields some 96,000 distinct CDR3 sequences; approximately 4.7% were counted once. The ten largest account for 21% of the sample.

Specimen: lung tumor tissue, collected at surgery. The chain is made from TRBV11-2 and TRBJ1-1, with the D gene not confidently named. This TCR derives from a male donor with early-stage non-small cell lung cancer. CDR3 loop: CASSLDTSYTEAFF. The DNA sequence follows: TGTGCCAGCAGCTTAGATACGAGTTACACTGAAGCTTTCTTT.